These 24 T cell receptor beta chains originate from one sample sequenced in a study of blood T cell repertoires in COVID-19. Only in-frame clones appear in the TCRdb table, and some are missing; sequencing was by immunoSEQ multiplex PCR. The sample has approximately 99,000 clones; about 89% are singletons. The sequenced sample consisted of peripheral blood. Every receptor here comes from a human donor in a cohort sampled during active COVID-19.

V and J are TRBV3-1 (or the pseudogene TRBV3-2) and TRBJ2-7, with 9 bases aligning to TRBD2. J gave up 2 bases and V 4 bases, and 3 bases lay outside the gene matches. The CDR3 extends over 14 amino acids. Germline V CDR1 and CDR2: LGHDT, YNNKEL (reference sequence). The CDR3 sequence is CASSRGGGPYEQYF. As DNA, the CDR3 is TGTGCCAGCAGCCGCGGGGGGGGCCCCTACGAGCAGTACTTC.

J is TRBJ1-5 and V is TRBV29-1, with a possible D match to TRBD1 (5 bases). Germline V gene sequence: CDR1 SQVTM, CDR2 ANQGSEA. The CDR3 runs 14 residues. V was trimmed by 7 bases and J by 0 bases, leaving 13 bases between them. The chain's CDR3 is CSGRAGTSNQPQHF. The DNA for the CDR3 is TGCAGCGGGAGGGCAGGGACTAGCAATCAGCCCCAGCATTTT.

The gene calls are TRBV19 and TRBJ1-5; possibly TRBD1 for D (5 bases). The CDR3 sequence is 15 residues long. The V gene lost 0 bases and the J gene lost 3 bases, with 9 bases spanning the gap. CDR1 and CDR2 (germline): LNHDA, SQIVND (reference sequence). CDR3 in amino acids: CASSIEGGVNQPQHF. In DNA, the CDR3 is TGTGCCAGTAGTATAGAGGGAGGGGTCAATCAGCCCCAGCATTTT.

This chain joins TRBV3-1 (or the pseudogene TRBV3-2) and TRBJ2-7; 7 bases agree with TRBD2. The CDR3 runs to 15 residues. V lost 1 base to trimming and J lost 0 bases; unmatched junction nucleotides: 3. Germline loops: CDR1 LGHDT, CDR2 YNNKEL (reference sequence). The CDR3 region is CASSQGLAVSYEQYF. The DNA of the CDR3 is TGTGCCAGCAGCCAAGGGCTAGCGGTCTCCTACGAGCAGTACTTC.

The CDR3 region has the DNA TGTGCCAGCAGCGCCAGACTAGCGGGGTACAATGAGCAGTTCTTC. Protein sequence: CASSARLAGYNEQFF. The genes are TRBV5-4 and TRBJ2-1; 11 bases map to TRBD2. This CDR3 has 15 residues. In germline, CDR1 is SGHNT, CDR2 YYREEE (reference sequence). The trim removed 4 bases at V and 4 bases at J, leaving 4 bases unmatched.

This rearrangement joins TRBV6-5 to TRBJ1-1, with 10 bases aligning to TRBD1. With 6 bases clipped from V and 2 bases from J, the junction kept 6 bases outside the gene matches. Germline V gene lookup returns CDR1 MNHEY and CDR2 SVGAGI. This CDR3 is built from 15 residues. Here the CDR3 reads CASRETGGLNTEAFF. The CDR3 DNA is TGTGCCAGCAGAGAGACAGGGGGCTTAAACACTGAAGCTTTCTTT.

J is TRBJ2-2 and V is TRBV7-2; a weak D match, TRBD1 (6 bases). The V gene's germline CDR1 is SGHTA and CDR2 FQGNSA. CDR3 length: 15 amino acids. V lost 5 bases and J 0 bases, leaving 10 bases between the germline ends. This chain's CDR3 is CASSRTAANTGELFF. DNA of the CDR3: TGTGCCAGCAGCCGGACAGCGGCGAACACCGGGGAGCTGTTTTTT.

This chain joins TRBV19 and TRBJ2-2; a possible D gene is TRBD1 (6 bases). The CDR3 length is 17 residues. The V end was cut by 3 bases, the J end by 0 bases, with 14 bases between. Germline loops: CDR1 LNHDA, CDR2 SQIVND (reference sequence). The CDR3 protein is CASSMRADRANTGELFF. The CDR3 nucleotides are TGTGCCAGTAGTATGCGGGCGGACAGAGCGAACACCGGGGAGCTGTTTTTT.

This clone was picked up one time. The chain has TRBV5-4 and TRBJ2-7; D is perhaps TRBD2 (5 bases). The V and J ends lost 3 bases and 2 bases respectively, with 15 bases between them. The germline V gene has CDR1 SGHNT and CDR2 YYREEE (reference sequence). The CDR3 is 15 residues long. CDR3 sequence: CASSYNPGNPYEQYF. The CDR3 DNA is TGTGCCAGCAGCTACAACCCGGGGAATCCCTACGAGCAGTACTTC.

CDR3 DNA: TGTGCCAGCAGTTCCGCGGACAGGGCTGAAGCTTTCTTT. Protein product: CASSSADRAEAFF. The rearrangement links TRBV28 to TRBJ1-1; TRBD1 agrees at 8 bases. The CDR3 sequence is 13 residues long. Per the germline V gene, CDR1 is MDHEN and CDR2 is SYDVKM. The trim removed 4 bases at V and 6 bases at J, leaving 4 bases unmatched.

The gene calls are TRBV9 and TRBJ2-3, with 9 bases that match TRBD1. The germline V gene has CDR1 SGDLS and CDR2 YYNGEE. The CDR3 has 15 residues. V trimming: 4 bases; J trimming: 0 bases; junction bases outside the gene matches: 3. CDR3 sequence reads: CASSTGGGSTDTQYF. The CDR3 region has the DNA TGTGCCAGCAGCACAGGGGGCGGGAGCACAGATACGCAGTATTTT.

The rearrangement uses TRBV21-1 and TRBJ1-6; TRBD1 was called by the table and not checked on the DNA. TRBV21-1 has pseudogene status. This CDR3 has 16 amino acids. The DNA of the CDR3 is TGTGCCAGCAGCAAATTTAGTGGACAGTTAAATTCACCCCTCCACTTT. Its translation is CASSKFSGQLNSPLHF.

The CDR3 DNA reads as TGCGCCAGCAGCCAAGAAGCGGGAGGGGATCTCAATGAGCAGTTCTTC. Translating gives CASSQEAGGDLNEQFF. The rearrangement joins TRBV4-3 to TRBJ2-1, with 10 bases fitting TRBD2. Losses at the gene ends were 0 bases for V and 6 bases for J; bases not matched to a gene: 5. This CDR3 is built from 16 residues. The germline gives CDR1 LGHNA, CDR2 YSLEER.

This chain uses TRBV11-3 with TRBJ2-5, with no clear D. This CDR3 has 13 residues. Trimming removed 1 base from V and 2 bases from J, with 5 bases in between. The germline CDR1 and CDR2 sequences are SGHNT and YENEEA. CDR3 sequence reads: CASSLGAQETQYF. The CDR3, as DNA: TGTGCCAGCAGCTTAGGGGCTCAAGAGACCCAGTACTTC.

J is TRBJ2-3 and V is TRBV5-1; 9 bases fit TRBD2. Germline V gene lookup returns CDR1 SGHRS and CDR2 YFSETQ. This CDR3 is built from 14 residues. The J segment lost 2 bases and the V segment lost 7 bases, leaving 5 bases of the junction unmatched. CDR3 loop: CASAPSGTTDTQYF. In DNA form, the CDR3 reads TGCGCCAGCGCCCCTAGCGGGACCACAGATACGCAGTATTTT.

The chain is built from TRBV5-1 and TRBJ2-1, with D possibly being TRBD2 (6 bases). Per germline, CDR1 SGHRS and CDR2 YFSETQ. Trimming removed 4 bases at V and 3 bases at J, with 11 bases between. There are 14 residues in the CDR3. The CDR3 here is CASSPGLDYNEQFF. The CDR3 DNA reads TGCGCCAGCAGCCCGGGACTGGACTACAATGAGCAGTTCTTC.

This chain joins TRBV5-4 and TRBJ2-5; perhaps TRBD1 as D (7 bases). This CDR3 is 16 amino acids long. With 3 bases removed from V and 2 bases from J, the gap between germline ends came to 17 bases. Per the germline V gene, CDR1 is SGHNT and CDR2 is YYREEE (reference sequence). In DNA form, the CDR3 reads TGTGCCAGCAGCTGGGACCGGACAGGAGGGCAAGAGACCCAGTACTTC. Its translation: CASSWDRTGGQETQYF.

The chain couples TRBV19 to TRBJ1-1; TRBD1 aligns across 8 bases. J gave up 2 bases and V 5 bases, and 7 bases lay outside the gene matches. CDR1 is LNHDA, CDR2 SQIVND, per germline (reference sequence). This CDR3 has 15 residues. The CDR3 is CASSVRQGINTEAFF. Written as DNA, the CDR3 is TGTGCCAGTAGTGTAAGACAGGGGATTAACACTGAAGCTTTCTTT.

V usage is TRBV28 and J usage is TRBJ1-4, with D possibly being TRBD1 (5 bases). The CDR3 length is 16 residues. V lost 0 bases and J lost 5, with 13 bases in between. Per germline, CDR1 MDHEN and CDR2 SYDVKM. Written as DNA, the CDR3 is TGTGCCAGCAGTTTATGGGTGACAGCTTCAAATGAAAAACTGTTTTTT. Translation: CASSLWVTASNEKLFF.

The table lists this clone with a count of one. The J gene is TRBJ2-5, the V gene TRBV20-1, with D possibly TRBD2 on 5 matching bases. There are 11 residues in the CDR3. Trimming removed 7 bases from V and 2 bases from J, with 8 bases in between. CDR1 is DFQATT, CDR2 SNEGSKA, per germline (reference sequence). The CDR3 loop reads CSGSGQETQYF. CDR3 sequence (DNA): TGCAGTGGGTCGGGGCAAGAGACCCAGTACTTC.

The chain links TRBV19 to TRBJ1-2; D may be TRBD1 (6 bases). This CDR3 has 14 amino acids. The germline gives CDR1 LNHDA, CDR2 SQIVND (reference sequence). Trimming pared 4 bases from V and 8 bases from J, leaving 17 bases between. CDR3 sequence reads: CASSTIQGHRGYTF. Here the CDR3 DNA reads TGTGCCAGTAGTACCATTCAGGGACACCGAGGCTACACCTTC.

The genes are TRBV7-9 and TRBJ2-5, with TRBD2 identical over 7 bases. The CDR3 loop spans 16 amino acids. Germline CDR1 reads SEHNR; CDR2 reads FQNEAQ (reference sequence). Losses at the gene ends were 4 bases for V and 5 bases for J; bases not matched to a gene: 13. The CDR3 nucleotides read TGTGCCAGCAGCTCCGCCGGGACTACCGCCGGGGAGACCCAGTACTTC. The encoded protein is CASSSAGTTAGETQYF.

This rearrangement joins TRBV2 to TRBJ1-2; a weak D match, TRBD1 (5 bases). The CDR3 is made up of 14 amino acids. The V gene's germline CDR1 is SNHLY and CDR2 FYNNEI. The V end was cut by 5 bases, the J end by 4 bases, with 14 bases between. CDR3 DNA sequence: TGTGCCAGCAGTCAGGCGGGACCTGGCTATGGCTACACCTTC. Its translation is CASSQAGPGYGYTF.

The V gene is TRBV9, the J gene TRBJ2-1; 9 positions match TRBD1. V shed 2 bases, J shed 6 bases, and the junction held 21 bases outside the gene matches. CDR3 length: 20 amino acids. Looked up from germline, CDR1 is SGDLS and CDR2 is YYNGEE. DNA for the CDR3: TGTGCCAGCAGCGTTGGAAGAACAGGGGGCGCGCGGATGGTGGGCAATGAGCAGTTCTTC. It specifies CASSVGRTGGARMVGNEQFF. Supplemented by reference TRBV9 and TRBJ2-1, the full variable domain reads DSGVTQTPKHLITATGQRVTLRCSPRSGDLSVYWYQQSLDQGLQFLIQYYNGEERAKGNILERFSAQQFPDLHSELNLSSLELGDSALYFCASSVGRTGGARMVGNEQFFGPGTRLTVL.